The TCR beta chain under discussion was sequenced for a study of T cells in Graves' hyperthyroidism and ophthalmopathy. RNA transcripts gave rise to amplified TCR beta CDR3 regions. First-round RT-PCR targeting the TCR CDR3 was performed with the HTBI primer set. One entry per CDR3 protein results from TCRdb running MiXCR on the multiplex PCR reads. The sample lists more than 300,000 distinct CDR3 sequences, roughly 13% occurring once. The length of the CDR3 is 14 residues. From germline, CDR1 is LNHDA and CDR2 SQIVND (reference sequence). V was pared by 2 bases and J by 3 bases, with 10 bases between. It was considered stable Graves' hyperthyroidism when ophthalmopathy did not progress within 18 months. These patients, aged 18 to 65, had recently diagnosed hyperthyroidism lasting under 2 months. Uncontrolled infection, other autoimmune disease, pregnancy or lactation disqualified patients from enrolment. The study based diagnoses on clinical symptoms, serum thyroxine and TRAb, thyroid ultrasound and orbital computed tomography.

Sequencing input: blood. This TCR was sampled from a woman aged 55 to 70 with Graves' hyperthyroidism. This chain joins TRBV19 and TRBJ1-2; D gene uncertain. CDR3 coding DNA: TGTGCCAGTAGTATACCGGGGAGTGACTATGGCTACACCTTC. Its translation: CASSIPGSDYGYTF.